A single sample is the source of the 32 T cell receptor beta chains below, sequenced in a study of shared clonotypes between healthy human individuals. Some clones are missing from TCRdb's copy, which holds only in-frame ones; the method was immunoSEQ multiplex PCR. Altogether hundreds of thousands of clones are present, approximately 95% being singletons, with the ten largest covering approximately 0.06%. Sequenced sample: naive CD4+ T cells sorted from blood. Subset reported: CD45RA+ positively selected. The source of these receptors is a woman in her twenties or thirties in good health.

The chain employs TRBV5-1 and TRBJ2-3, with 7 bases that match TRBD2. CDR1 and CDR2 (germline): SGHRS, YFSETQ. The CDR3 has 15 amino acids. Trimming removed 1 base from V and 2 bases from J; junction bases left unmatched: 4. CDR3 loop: CASSLPSGDTDTQYF. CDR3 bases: TGCGCCAGCAGCTTGCCTAGCGGAGACACAGATACGCAGTATTTT.

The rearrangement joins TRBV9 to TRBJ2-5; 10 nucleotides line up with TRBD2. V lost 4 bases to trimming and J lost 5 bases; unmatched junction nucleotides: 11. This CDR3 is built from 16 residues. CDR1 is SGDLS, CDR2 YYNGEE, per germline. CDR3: CASSSRAGGAGETQYF. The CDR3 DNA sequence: TGTGCCAGCAGCTCCCGAGCGGGAGGGGCGGGGGAGACCCAGTACTTC.

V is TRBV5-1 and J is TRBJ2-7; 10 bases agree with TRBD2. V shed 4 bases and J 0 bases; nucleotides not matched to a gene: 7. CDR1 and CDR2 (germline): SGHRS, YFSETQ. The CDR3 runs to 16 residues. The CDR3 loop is CASSVGLAESSYEQYF. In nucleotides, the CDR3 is TGCGCCAGCAGCGTCGGACTAGCGGAGAGCTCCTACGAGCAGTACTTC.

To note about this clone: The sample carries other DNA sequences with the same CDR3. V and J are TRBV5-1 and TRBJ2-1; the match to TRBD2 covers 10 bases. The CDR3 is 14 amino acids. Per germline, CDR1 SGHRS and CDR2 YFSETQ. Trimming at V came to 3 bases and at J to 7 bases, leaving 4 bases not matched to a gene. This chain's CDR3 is CASSSGLAVNEQFF. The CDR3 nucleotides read TGCGCCAGCAGCTCCGGACTAGCGGTGAATGAGCAGTTCTTC. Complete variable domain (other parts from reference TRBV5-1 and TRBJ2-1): KAGVTQTPRYLIKTRGQQVTLSCSPISGHRSVSWYQQTPGQGLQFLFEYFSETQRNKGNFPGRFSGRQFSNSRSEMNVSTLELGDSALYLCASSSGLAVNEQFFGPGTRLTVL.

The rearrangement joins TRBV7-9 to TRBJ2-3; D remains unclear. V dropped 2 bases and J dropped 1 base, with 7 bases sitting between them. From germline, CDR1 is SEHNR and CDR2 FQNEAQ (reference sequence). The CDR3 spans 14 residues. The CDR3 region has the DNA TGTGCCAGCAGCTTACTTGGGGGCACAGATACGCAGTATTTT. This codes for CASSLLGGTDTQYF.

The CDR3 DNA reads TGTGCCAGCAGCCCCGCCCGAAGGACGGGTACATCCAATGAGCAGTTCTTC. Translation: CASSPARRTGTSNEQFF. V is TRBV14 and J is TRBJ2-1; D is unclear. CDR3 length: 17 residues. The germline CDR1 and CDR2 sequences are SGHDN and FVKESK. Trimming cost V 4 bases and J 6 bases, with 22 bases left between them.

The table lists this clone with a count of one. The CDR3 is CASSDRGWQPQHF. The CDR3 coding sequence is TGTGCCAGCAGTGACAGGGGTTGGCAGCCCCAGCATTTT. This rearrangement joins TRBV6-5 to TRBJ1-5, with TRBD1 identical over 8 bases. The germline V gene has CDR1 MNHEY and CDR2 SVGAGI. This CDR3 is 13 amino acids long. V lost 5 bases to trimming and J lost 7 bases; unmatched junction nucleotides: 4.

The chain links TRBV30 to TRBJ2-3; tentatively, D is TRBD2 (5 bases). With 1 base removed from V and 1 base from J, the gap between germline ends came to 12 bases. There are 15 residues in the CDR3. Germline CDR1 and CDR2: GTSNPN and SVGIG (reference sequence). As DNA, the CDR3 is TGTGCCTGGAGTGCGACCAGCGGAGGCACAGATACGCAGTATTTT. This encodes CAWSATSGGTDTQYF.

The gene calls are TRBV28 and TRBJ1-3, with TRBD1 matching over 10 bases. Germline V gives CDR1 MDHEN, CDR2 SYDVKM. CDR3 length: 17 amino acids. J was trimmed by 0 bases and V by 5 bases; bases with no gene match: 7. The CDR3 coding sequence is TGTGCCAGCAGTCCAGGGACAGGGGTCGACTCTGGAAACACCATATATTTT. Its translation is CASSPGTGVDSGNTIYF.

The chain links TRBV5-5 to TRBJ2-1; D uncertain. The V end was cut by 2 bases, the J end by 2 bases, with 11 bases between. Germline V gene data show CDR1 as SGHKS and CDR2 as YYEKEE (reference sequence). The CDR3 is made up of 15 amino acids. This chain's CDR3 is CASSFAIGAYNEQFF. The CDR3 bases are TGTGCCAGCAGCTTCGCCATCGGCGCCTACAATGAGCAGTTCTTC.

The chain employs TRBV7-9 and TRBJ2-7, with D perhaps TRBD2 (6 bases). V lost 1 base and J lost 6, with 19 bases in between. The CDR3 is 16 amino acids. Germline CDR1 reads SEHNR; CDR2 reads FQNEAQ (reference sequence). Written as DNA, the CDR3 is TGTGCCAGCAGCTTAGGGGCGGGACGCCTCACCCCCGAGCAGTACTTC. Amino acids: CASSLGAGRLTPEQYF.

CDR3 sequence (DNA): TGTGCCAGCACACGTAGGGGACTAGCGGGGCGATCCTCCTACGAGCAGTACTTC. Translated: CASTRRGLAGRSSYEQYF. The chain is built from TRBV7-8 and TRBJ2-7; 13 bases match TRBD2. Germline CDR1 and CDR2: SGHVS and FQNEAQ. V lost 7 bases, J lost 0 bases, and 12 bases stayed unmatched. The CDR3 is 18 amino acids. Complete variable domain (other parts from reference TRBV7-8 and TRBJ2-7): GAGVSQSPRYKVAKRGQDVALRCDPISGHVSLFWYQQALGQGPEFLTYFQNEAQLDKSGLPSDRFFAERPEGSVSTLKIQRTQQEDSAVYLCASTRRGLAGRSSYEQYFGPGTRLTVT.

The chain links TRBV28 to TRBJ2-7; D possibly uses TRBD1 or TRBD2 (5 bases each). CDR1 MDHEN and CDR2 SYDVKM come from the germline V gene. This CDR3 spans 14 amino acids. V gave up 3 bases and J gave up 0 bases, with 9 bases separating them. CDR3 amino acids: CASSLGRASYEQYF. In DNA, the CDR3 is TGTGCCAGCAGTTTGGGACGGGCCTCCTACGAGCAGTACTTC.

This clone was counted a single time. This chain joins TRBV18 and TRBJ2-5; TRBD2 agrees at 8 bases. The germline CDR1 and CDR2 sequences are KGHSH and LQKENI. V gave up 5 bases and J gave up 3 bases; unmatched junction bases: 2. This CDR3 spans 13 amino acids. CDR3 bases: TGTGCCAGCTCAGCGGGAGGTAAAGAGACCCAGTACTTC. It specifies CASSAGGKETQYF.

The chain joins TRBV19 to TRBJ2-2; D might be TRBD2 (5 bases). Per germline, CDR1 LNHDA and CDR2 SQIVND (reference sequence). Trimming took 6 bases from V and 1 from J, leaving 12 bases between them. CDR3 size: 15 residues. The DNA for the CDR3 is TGTGCCAGTAGGACCCAGAGGGTGAACACCGGGGAGCTGTTTTTT. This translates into CASRTQRVNTGELFF.

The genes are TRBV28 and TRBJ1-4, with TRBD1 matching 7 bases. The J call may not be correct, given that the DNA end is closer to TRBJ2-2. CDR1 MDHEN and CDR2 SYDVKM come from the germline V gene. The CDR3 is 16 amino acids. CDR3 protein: CASRRRETRDREELFF. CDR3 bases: TGTGCCAGCAGACGAAGGGAAACCCGTGACAGGGAGGAGCTGTTTTTT.

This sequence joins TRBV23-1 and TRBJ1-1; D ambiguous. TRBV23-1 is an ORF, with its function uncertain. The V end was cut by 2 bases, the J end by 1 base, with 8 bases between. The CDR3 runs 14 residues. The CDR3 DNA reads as TGCGCCAGCAGTCAAAGAATAGCGAACACTGAAGCTTTCTTT. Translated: CASSQRIANTEAFF.

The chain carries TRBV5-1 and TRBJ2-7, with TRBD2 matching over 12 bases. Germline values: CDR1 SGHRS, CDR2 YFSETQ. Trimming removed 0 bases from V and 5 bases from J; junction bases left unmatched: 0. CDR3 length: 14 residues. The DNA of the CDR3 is TGCGCCAGCAGCTTGGGGACTAGCGGGAACGAGCAGTACTTC. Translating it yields CASSLGTSGNEQYF.

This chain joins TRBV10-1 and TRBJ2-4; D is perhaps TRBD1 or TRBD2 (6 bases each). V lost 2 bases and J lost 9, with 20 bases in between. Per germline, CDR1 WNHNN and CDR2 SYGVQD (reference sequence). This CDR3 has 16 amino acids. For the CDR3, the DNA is TGCGCCAGCAGTGAGGGGTCCGGGGGCCTAGGGGCCATTCAGTACTTC. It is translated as CASSEGSGGLGAIQYF.

The CDR3 DNA follows: TGTGCCAGCAGCCACGCCGGGACAGGGGGCCAGGAGCAGTACTTC. Translating it yields CASSHAGTGGQEQYF. This chain connects TRBV14 to TRBJ2-7; 12 positions agree with TRBD1. This CDR3 region has 15 residues. The V gene end was trimmed by 3 bases and the J gene end by 7 bases; junction bases not matched to a gene: 7. In germline, CDR1 is SGHDN, CDR2 FVKESK.

The CDR3 reads CASSQKPGLAGERRSYNEQFF. Here the CDR3 DNA reads TGCGCCAGCAGCCAAAAACCCGGACTAGCGGGAGAACGACGCTCCTACAATGAGCAGTTCTTC. The rearrangement uses TRBV4-1 and TRBJ2-1; the match to TRBD2 covers 13 bases. CDR1 and CDR2 (germline): MGHRA, YSYEKL. After removal of 2 bases from V and 0 bases from J, the junction contained 13 bases not matched to a gene. CDR3 length: 21 residues.

DNA for the CDR3: TGTGCCAGCACGAGCGGGAGGTCATACAATGAGCAGTTCTTC. As protein: CASTSGRSYNEQFF. The chain employs TRBV6-5 and TRBJ2-1, with 9 bases matching TRBD2. V was pared by 7 bases and J by 4 bases, with 5 bases of the junction left unmatched. This CDR3 contains 14 residues. Germline V gives CDR1 MNHEY, CDR2 SVGAGI.

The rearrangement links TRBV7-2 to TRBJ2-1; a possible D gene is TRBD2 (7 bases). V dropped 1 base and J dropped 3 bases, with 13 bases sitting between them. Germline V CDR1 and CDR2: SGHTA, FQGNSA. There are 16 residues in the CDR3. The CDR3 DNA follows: TGTGCCAGCAGCTTAGGGTGGGGGGGCGGCTACAATGAGCAGTTCTTC. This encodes CASSLGWGGGYNEQFF. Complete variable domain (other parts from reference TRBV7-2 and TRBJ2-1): GAGVSQSPSNKVTEKGKDVELRCDPISGHTALYWYRQSLGQGLEFLIYFQGNSAPDKSGLPSDRFSAERTGGSVSTLTIQRTQQEDSAVYLCASSLGWGGGYNEQFFGPGTRLTVL.

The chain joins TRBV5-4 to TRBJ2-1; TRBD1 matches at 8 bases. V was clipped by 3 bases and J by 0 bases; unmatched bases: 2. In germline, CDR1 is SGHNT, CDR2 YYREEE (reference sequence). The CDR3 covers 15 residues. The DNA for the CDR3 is TGTGCCAGCAGCTGGGGACAGGACTCCTACAATGAGCAGTTCTTC. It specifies CASSWGQDSYNEQFF.

This CDR3 is CSVGIHFGGNEKLFF. As DNA, the CDR3 is TGCAGCGTCGGGATCCACTTCGGAGGGAATGAAAAACTGTTTTTT. The genes are TRBV29-1 and TRBJ1-4; D call uncertain. Trimming stripped 6 bases from V and 5 bases from J, with 19 bases between. The CDR3 extends over 15 amino acids. CDR1 is SQVTM and CDR2 is ANQGSEA in the germline V gene.

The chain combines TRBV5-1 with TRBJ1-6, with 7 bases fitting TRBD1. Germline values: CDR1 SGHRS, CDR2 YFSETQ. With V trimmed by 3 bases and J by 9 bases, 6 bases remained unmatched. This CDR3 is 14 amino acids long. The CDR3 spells CASSSGGSGSPLHF. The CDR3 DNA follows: TGCGCCAGCAGCTCAGGGGGTTCAGGTTCACCCCTCCACTTT.

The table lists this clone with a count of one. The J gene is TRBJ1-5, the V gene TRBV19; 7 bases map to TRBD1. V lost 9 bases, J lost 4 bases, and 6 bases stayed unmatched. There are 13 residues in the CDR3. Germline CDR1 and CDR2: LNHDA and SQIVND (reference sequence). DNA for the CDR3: TGTGCCAGCACCCCCAGGGGGAATCAGCCCCAGCATTTT. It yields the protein CASTPRGNQPQHF.

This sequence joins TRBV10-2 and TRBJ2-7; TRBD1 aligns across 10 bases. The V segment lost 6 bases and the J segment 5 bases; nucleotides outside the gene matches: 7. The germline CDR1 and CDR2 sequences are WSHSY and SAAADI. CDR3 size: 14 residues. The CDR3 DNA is TGCGCCAGCAGACGCGGGACAGGGGTAGACGAGCAGTACTTC. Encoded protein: CASRRGTGVDEQYF.

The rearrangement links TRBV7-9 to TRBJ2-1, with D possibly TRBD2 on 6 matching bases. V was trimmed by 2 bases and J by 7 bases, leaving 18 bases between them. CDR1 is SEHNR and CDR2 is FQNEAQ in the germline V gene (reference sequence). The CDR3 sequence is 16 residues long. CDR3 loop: CASSLTPTGLGNEQFF. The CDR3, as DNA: TGTGCCAGCAGCTTAACCCCTACGGGACTGGGAAATGAGCAGTTCTTC. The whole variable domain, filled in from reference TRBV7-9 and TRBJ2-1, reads DTGVSQNPRHKITKRGQNVTFRCDPISEHNRLYWYRQTLGQGPEFLTYFQNEAQLEKSRLLSDRFSAERPKGSFSTLEIQRTEQGDSAMYLCASSLTPTGLGNEQFFGPGTRLTVL.

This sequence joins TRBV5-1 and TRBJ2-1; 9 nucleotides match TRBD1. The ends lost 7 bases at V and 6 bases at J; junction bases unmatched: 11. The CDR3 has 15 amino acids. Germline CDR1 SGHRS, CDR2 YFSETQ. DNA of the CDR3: TGCGCCAGCCAAATCGGGACAGGGTGGTTCAATGAGCAGTTCTTC. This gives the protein CASQIGTGWFNEQFF.

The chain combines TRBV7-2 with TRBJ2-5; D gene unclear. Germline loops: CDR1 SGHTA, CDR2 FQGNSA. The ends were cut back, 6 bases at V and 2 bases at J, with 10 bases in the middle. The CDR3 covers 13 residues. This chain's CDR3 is CASSSALQETQYF. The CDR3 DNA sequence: TGTGCCAGCAGTTCCGCCCTACAAGAGACCCAGTACTTC.

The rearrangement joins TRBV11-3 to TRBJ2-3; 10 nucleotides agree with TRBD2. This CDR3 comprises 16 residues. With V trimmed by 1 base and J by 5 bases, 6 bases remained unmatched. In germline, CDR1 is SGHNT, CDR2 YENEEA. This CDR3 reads CASSLGTSGKVDTQYF. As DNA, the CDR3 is TGTGCCAGCAGCTTAGGAACTAGCGGGAAGGTAGATACGCAGTATTTT.